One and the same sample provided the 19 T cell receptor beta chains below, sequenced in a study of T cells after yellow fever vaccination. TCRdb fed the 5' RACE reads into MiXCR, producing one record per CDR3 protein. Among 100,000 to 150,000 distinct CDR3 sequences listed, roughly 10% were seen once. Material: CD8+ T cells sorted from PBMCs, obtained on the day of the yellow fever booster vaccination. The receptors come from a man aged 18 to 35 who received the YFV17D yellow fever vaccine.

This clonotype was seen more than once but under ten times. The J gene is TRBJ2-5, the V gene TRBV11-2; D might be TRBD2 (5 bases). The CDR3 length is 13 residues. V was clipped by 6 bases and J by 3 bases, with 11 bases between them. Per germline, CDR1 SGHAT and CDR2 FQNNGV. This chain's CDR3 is CASRQAVEETQYF. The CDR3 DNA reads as TGTGCCAGCAGACAAGCGGTGGAAGAGACCCAGTACTTC.

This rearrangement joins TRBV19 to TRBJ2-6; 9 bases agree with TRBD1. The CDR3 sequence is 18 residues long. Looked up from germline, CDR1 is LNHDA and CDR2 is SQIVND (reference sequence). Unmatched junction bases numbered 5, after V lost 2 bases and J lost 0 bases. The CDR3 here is CASSIQGQGYSGANVLTF. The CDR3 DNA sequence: TGTGCCAGTAGTATACAGGGACAGGGATACTCTGGGGCCAACGTCCTGACTTTC.

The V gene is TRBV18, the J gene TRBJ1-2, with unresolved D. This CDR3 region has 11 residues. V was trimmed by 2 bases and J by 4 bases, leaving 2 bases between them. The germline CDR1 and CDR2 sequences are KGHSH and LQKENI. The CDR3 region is CASSPIYGYTF. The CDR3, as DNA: TGTGCCAGCTCACCAATCTATGGCTACACCTTC.

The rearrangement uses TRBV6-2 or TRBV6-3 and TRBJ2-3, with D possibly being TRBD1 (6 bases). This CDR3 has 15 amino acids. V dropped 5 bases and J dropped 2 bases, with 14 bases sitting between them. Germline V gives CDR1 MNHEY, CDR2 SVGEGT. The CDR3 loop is CASSNDRIATDTQYF. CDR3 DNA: TGTGCCAGCAGTAACGACAGGATAGCCACAGATACGCAGTATTTT.

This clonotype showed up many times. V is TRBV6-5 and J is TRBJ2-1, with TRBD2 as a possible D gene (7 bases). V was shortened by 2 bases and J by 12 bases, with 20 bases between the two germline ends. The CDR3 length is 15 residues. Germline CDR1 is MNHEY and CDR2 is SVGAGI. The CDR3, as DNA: TGTGCCAGCAGTTACACTTTCGGAATGGGGGGGCCGCAGTTCTTC. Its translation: CASSYTFGMGGPQFF.

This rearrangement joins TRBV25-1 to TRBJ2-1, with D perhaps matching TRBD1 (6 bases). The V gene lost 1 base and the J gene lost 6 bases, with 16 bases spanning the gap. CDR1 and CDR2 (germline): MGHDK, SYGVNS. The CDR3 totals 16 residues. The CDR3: CASSEFTTGSFNEQFF. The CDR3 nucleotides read TGTGCCAGCAGTGAATTCACAACAGGGAGCTTCAATGAGCAGTTCTTC.

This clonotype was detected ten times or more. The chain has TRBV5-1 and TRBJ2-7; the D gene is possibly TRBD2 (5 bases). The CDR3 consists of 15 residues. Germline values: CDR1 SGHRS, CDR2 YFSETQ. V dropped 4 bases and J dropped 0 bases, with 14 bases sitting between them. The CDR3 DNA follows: TGCGCCAGCAGCCCCGAATTGGCGGGCTCCTACGAGCAGTACTTC. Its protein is CASSPELAGSYEQYF.

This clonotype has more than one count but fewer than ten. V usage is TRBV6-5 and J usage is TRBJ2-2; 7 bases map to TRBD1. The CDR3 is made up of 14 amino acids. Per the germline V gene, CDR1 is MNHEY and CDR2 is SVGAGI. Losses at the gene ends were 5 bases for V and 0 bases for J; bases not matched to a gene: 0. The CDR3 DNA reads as TGTGCCAGCAGTGGGACAGCGAACACCGGGGAGCTGTTTTTT. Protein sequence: CASSGTANTGELFF.

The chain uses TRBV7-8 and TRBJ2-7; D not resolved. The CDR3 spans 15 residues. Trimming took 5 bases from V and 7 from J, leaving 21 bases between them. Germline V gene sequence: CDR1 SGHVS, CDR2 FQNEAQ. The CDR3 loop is CASSPSTGMGWEQYF. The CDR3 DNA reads TGTGCCAGCAGCCCATCAACCGGAATGGGTTGGGAGCAGTACTTC.

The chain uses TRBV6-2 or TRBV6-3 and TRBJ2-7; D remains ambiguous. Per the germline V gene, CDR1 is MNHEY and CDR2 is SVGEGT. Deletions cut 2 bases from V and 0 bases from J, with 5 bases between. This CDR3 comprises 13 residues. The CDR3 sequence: CASSYDNSYEQYF. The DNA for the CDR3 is TGTGCCAGCAGTTACGACAACTCCTACGAGCAGTACTTC.

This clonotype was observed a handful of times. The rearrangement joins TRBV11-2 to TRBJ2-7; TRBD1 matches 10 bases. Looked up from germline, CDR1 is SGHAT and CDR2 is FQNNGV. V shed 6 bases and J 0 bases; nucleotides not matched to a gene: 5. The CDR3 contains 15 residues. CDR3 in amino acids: CASRAGTGVSYEQYF. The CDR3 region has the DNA TGTGCCAGCAGAGCCGGGACAGGGGTCTCCTACGAGCAGTACTTC.

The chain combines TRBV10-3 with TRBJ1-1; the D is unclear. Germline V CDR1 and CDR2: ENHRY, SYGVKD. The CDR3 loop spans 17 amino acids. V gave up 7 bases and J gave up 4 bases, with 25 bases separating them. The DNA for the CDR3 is TGTGCCATCACCGCGGGCCCAAGGGAGGTCTCAGGCACTGAAGCTTTCTTT. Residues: CAITAGPREVSGTEAFF.

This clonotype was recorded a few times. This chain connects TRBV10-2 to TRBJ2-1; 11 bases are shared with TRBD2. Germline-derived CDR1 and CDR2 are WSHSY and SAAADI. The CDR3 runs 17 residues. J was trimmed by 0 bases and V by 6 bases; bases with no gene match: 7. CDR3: CASSATSGASSYNEQFF. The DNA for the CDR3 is TGCGCCAGCAGCGCGACTAGCGGGGCTTCCTCCTACAATGAGCAGTTCTTC.

The CDR3 spells CASRNPGGEKLFF. CDR3 sequence (DNA): TGTGCCAGCAGAAACCCGGGGGGCGAAAAACTGTTTTTT. This chain links TRBV7-9 with TRBJ1-4; weak D call: TRBD1 (6 bases). CDR1 SEHNR and CDR2 FQNEAQ come from the germline V gene (reference sequence). Trimming took 6 bases from V and 8 from J, leaving 13 bases between them. CDR3 size: 13 residues. The full variable domain, its missing parts supplied by reference TRBV7-9 and TRBJ1-4, is DTGVSQNPRHKITKRGQNVTFRCDPISEHNRLYWYRQTLGQGPEFLTYFQNEAQLEKSRLLSDRFSAERPKGSFSTLEIQRTEQGDSAMYLCASRNPGGEKLFFGSGTQLSVL.

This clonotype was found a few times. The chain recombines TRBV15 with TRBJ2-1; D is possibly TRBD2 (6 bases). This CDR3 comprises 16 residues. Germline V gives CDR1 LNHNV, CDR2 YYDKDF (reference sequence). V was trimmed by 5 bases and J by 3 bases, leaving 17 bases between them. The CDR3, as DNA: TGTGCCACCAGCGTAAACATGGCGGGGCACTACAATGAGCAGTTCTTC. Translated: CATSVNMAGHYNEQFF.

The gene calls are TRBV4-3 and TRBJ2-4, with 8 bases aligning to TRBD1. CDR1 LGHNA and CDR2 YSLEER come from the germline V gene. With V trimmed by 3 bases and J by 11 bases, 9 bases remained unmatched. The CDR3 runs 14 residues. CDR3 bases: TGCGCCAGCAGCCAGACCATGGACAGGGCAGTTCAGTACTTC. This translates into CASSQTMDRAVQYF.

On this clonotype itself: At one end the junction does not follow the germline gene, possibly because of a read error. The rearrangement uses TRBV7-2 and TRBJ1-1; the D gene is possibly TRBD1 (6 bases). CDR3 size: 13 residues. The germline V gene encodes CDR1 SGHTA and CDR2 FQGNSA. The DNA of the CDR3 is TGTGCCAGCAGCTCAAACAGGGTAACTGAGGCTTTCTTT. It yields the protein CASSSNRVTEAFF.

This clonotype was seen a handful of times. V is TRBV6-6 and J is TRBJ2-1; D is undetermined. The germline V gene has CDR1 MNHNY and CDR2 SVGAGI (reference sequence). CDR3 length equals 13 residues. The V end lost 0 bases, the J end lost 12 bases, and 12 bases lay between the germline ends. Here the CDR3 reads CASSYSTAGAQFF. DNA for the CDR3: TGTGCCAGCAGTTACTCGACGGCCGGTGCGCAGTTCTTC.

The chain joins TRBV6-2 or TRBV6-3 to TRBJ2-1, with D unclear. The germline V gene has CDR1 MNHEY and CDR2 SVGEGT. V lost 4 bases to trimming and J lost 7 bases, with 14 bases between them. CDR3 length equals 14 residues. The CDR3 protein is CASSSTTGWNEQFF. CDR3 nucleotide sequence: TGTGCCAGCAGTTCGACGACTGGATGGAATGAGCAGTTCTTC.